What follows are 9 T cell receptor beta chains derived from one specimen sequenced in a study of cytomegalovirus exposure and HLA in healthy donors. The PCR used 60 Vbeta and 13 Jbeta primers. TCRdb's table, derived via immunoSEQ multiplex PCR, lists solely in-frame clones and lacks some. The sample lists just over 150,000 clones; 65% to 85% were seen once. The sample was PBMCs. These receptors were taken from a man between 35 and 55 years old in good health and CMV-seropositive.

In its sample, this clone was seen once. The V and J genes are TRBV16 and TRBJ2-3; D gene uncertain. The germline V and J ends were trimmed by 0 bases and 1 base, with 5 bases remaining between them. The CDR3 contains 14 residues. Germline V CDR1 and CDR2: KGHSY, FQNENV. This CDR3 reads CASSQSGRTDTQYF. The CDR3 bases are TGTGCCAGCAGCCAATCTGGCCGCACAGATACGCAGTATTTT.

This clone was picked up a small number of times. The genes are TRBV2 and TRBJ2-5; 7 nucleotides match TRBD1. J was trimmed by 1 base and V by 4 bases; bases with no gene match: 3. From germline, CDR1 is SNHLY and CDR2 FYNNEI. CDR3 length equals 14 residues. The CDR3 loop reads CASSGTGFQETQYF. DNA of the CDR3: TGTGCCAGCAGTGGGACAGGTTTCCAAGAGACCCAGTACTTC.

V and J are TRBV18 and TRBJ2-7, with 7 bases that match TRBD1. The CDR3 spans 16 residues. Trimming cost V 1 base and J 2 bases; bases outside gene matches: 8. Per germline, CDR1 KGHSH and CDR2 LQKENI. The chain's CDR3 is CASSPQARQGPYEQYF. The CDR3 DNA reads as TGTGCCAGCTCACCACAGGCTCGACAGGGCCCCTACGAGCAGTACTTC.

The chain joins TRBV7-2 to TRBJ2-3, with D possibly matching TRBD1 (6 bases). The CDR3 is made up of 12 amino acids. Germline values: CDR1 SGHTA, CDR2 FQGNSA. Trimming left V 3 bases short and J 8 bases short, with 9 bases between. For the CDR3, the DNA is TGTGCCAGCAGCTTTGGGGGCTCTACGCAGTATTTT. Its protein product is CASSFGGSTQYF.

This chain joins TRBV30 and TRBJ2-3, with a weak D call TRBD2 (5 bases). This CDR3 spans 13 amino acids. V lost 4 bases and J 10 bases, leaving 18 bases between the germline ends. The germline gives CDR1 GTSNPN, CDR2 SVGIG (reference sequence). CDR3 DNA: TGTGCCTGGACCCTGGGAGAAGCCCGGCCGCAGTATTTT. Translation: CAWTLGEARPQYF.

The rearrangement uses TRBV18 and TRBJ2-5; TRBD2 matches at 8 bases. The V and J ends lost 3 bases and 0 bases, in that order; junction bases with no gene match: 12. CDR1 and CDR2 from the germline V gene are KGHSH and LQKENI. The CDR3 contains 18 residues. The DNA of the CDR3 is TGTGCCAGCTCACCTCTTCGCACGGGAGGGCGATACCAAGAGACCCAGTACTTC. The encoded protein is CASSPLRTGGRYQETQYF. The variable domain in full, completed from reference TRBV18 and TRBJ2-5, reads NAGVMQNPRHLVRRRGQEARLRCSPMKGHSHVYWYRQLPEEGLKFMVYLQKENIIDESGMPKERFSAEFPKEGPSILRIQQVVRGDSAAYFCASSPLRTGGRYQETQYFGPGTRLLVL.

The sample holds one count of this clone. Written as DNA, the CDR3 is TGTGCCAGTAGTCTGGGGAGGGACAGGTACCAAGAGACCCAGTACTTC. As protein: CASSLGRDRYQETQYF. The rearrangement uses TRBV19 and TRBJ2-5, with D possibly TRBD1 on 8 matching bases. V lost 5 bases and J lost 0, with 16 bases in between. Germline CDR1 and CDR2: LNHDA and SQIVND (reference sequence). The CDR3 has 16 amino acids.

The V gene is TRBV9, the J gene TRBJ2-3; weak D call: TRBD2 (6 bases). The CDR3 totals 15 residues. The germline V and J ends were trimmed by 4 bases and 0 bases, with 12 bases remaining between them. Germline values: CDR1 SGDLS, CDR2 YYNGEE. CDR3 region: CASSWRDPSTDTQYF. The CDR3 nucleotides read TGTGCCAGCAGCTGGAGGGACCCTAGCACAGATACGCAGTATTTT.

The chain has TRBV4-2 and TRBJ2-7; TRBD2 might be the D (5 bases). This CDR3 is built from 13 residues. Trimming took 0 bases from V and 4 from J, leaving 7 bases between them. CDR1 is LGHNA and CDR2 is YNFKEQ in the germline V gene. The DNA of the CDR3 is TGTGCCAGCAGCCAAGATTCGGGGTACGAGCAGTACTTC. It yields the protein CASSQDSGYEQYF.